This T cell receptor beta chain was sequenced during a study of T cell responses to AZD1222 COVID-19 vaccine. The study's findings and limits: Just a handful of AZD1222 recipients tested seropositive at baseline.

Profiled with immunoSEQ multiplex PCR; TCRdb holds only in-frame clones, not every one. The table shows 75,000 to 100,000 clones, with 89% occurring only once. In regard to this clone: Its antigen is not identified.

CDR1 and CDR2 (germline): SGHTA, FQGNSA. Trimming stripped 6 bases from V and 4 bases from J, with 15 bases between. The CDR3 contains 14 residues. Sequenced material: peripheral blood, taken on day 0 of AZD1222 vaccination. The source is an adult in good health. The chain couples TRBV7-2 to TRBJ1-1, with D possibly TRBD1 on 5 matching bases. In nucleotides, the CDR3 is TGTGCCAGCAGAAATTACAGACAGCCCACTGAAGCTTTCTTT. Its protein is CASRNYRQPTEAFF.